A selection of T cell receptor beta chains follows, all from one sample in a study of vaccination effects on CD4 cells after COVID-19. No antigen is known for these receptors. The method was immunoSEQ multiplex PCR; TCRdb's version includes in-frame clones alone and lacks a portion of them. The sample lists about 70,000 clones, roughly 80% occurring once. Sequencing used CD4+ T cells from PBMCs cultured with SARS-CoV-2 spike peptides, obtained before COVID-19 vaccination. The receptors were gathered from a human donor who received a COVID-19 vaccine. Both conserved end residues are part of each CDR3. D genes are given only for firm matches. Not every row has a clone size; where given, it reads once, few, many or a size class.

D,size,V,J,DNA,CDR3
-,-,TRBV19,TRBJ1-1,TGTGCCAGTAGTCGGGGATACTACGCTGAAGCTTTCTTT,CASSRGYYAEAFF
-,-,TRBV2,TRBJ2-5,TGTGCCAGCAGTGCGGGTAGGGGCCTAGAGACCCAGTACTTC,CASSAGRGLETQYF
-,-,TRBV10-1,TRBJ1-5,TGCGCCAGCAGCGAGATACATGATCAGCCCCAGCATTTT,CASSEIHDQPQHF
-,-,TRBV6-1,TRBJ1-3,TGTGCCAGCAGTGAAGTCCTGGGGAATAACAGGGGAAACACCATATATTTT,CASSEVLGNNRGNTIYF
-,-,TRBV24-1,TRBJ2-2,TGTGCCACCAGTGATAGGAGTAAGTGGACCGGGGAGCTGTTTTTT,CATSDRSKWTGELFF
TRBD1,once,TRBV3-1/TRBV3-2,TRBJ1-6,TGTGCCAGCAGAACAGGACAGGGAGATTCACCCCTCCACTTT,CASRTGQGDSPLHF
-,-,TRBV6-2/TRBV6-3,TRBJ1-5,TGTGCCAGCAGTTATAGCAGGTACAATCAGCCCCAGCATTTT,CASSYSRYNQPQHF
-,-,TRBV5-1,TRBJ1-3,TGCGCCAGCAGCTTGGGAAATGCAGGAAACACCATATATTTT,CASSLGNAGNTIYF
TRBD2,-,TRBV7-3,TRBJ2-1,TGTGCCAGCAGCCTACACGGGACTAGTTCTTACAATGAGCAGTTCTTC,CASSLHGTSSYNEQFF
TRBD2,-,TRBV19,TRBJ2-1,TGTGCCAGTAGGAAGGGGGGAGCGGGGGTGCTGTTCTTC,CASRKGGAGVLFF
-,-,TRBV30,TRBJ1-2,TGTGCCTGGTGGGGAGGCTCTGGCTACACCTTC,CAWWGGSGYTF
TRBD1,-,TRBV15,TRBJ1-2,TGTGCCACTTATAACAGGGGTAACTATGGCTACACCTTC,CATYNRGNYGYTF
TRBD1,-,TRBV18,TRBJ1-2,TGTGCCAGCTCACCAACAGGGGTGGACTATGGCTACACCTTC,CASSPTGVDYGYTF
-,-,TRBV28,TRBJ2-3,TGTGCCAGCAGCTCCAGGGGAGGCACAGATACGCAGTATTTT,CASSSRGGTDTQYF
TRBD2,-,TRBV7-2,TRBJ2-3,TGTGCCAGCAGCTTTAGCGGGGATACGCAGTATTTT,CASSFSGDTQYF
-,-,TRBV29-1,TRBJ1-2,TGCAGCCTCGGTGAGGTCGGCGGCTATGGCTACACCTTC,CSLGEVGGYGYTF
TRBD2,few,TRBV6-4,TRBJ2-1,TGTGCCAGCAGTGGACTAGCGGGCCTATACAATGAGCAGTTCTTC,CASSGLAGLYNEQFF
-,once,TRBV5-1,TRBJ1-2,TGCGCCAGCAGCTTGAGAGCCGGGGACCCAAGCTATGGCTACACCTTC,CASSLRAGDPSYGYTF
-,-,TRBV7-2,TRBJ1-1,TGTGCCAGCAGCTTCGAGGTTCTGAACACTGAAGCTTTCTTT,CASSFEVLNTEAFF
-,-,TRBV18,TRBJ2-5,TGTGCCAGCTCAGGGGTCTACCAAGAGACCCAGTACTTC,CASSGVYQETQYF
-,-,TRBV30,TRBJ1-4,TGTGCCTGGAGTGTTGGAGTAGGGTATGAAAAACTGTTTTTT,CAWSVGVGYEKLFF
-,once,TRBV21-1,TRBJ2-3,TGTGCCAGCAGCAAAGCGCGGAGCGGGGGGGCAGATACGCAGTATTTT,CASSKARSGGADTQYF
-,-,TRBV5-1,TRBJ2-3,TGCGCCAGCAGCCGAAGGACGGAAAGCACAGATACGCAGTATTTT,CASSRRTESTDTQYF
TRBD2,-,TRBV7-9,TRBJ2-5,TGTGCCAGCAGCTTATCTCGACTAGCGGGAAAAGAGACCCAGTACTTC,CASSLSRLAGKETQYF
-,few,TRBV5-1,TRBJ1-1,TGCGCCAGCAGCTTGGATCAGGGGATCACTGAAGCTTTCTTT,CASSLDQGITEAFF
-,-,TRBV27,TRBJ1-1,TGTGCCAGCAGATCCGACGCCAGCATTAACACTGAAGCTTTCTTT,CASRSDASINTEAFF
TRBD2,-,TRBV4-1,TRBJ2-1,TGCGCCAGCAGCCAAATCAAGCGGGGGGCAGGTGAGCAGTTCTTC,CASSQIKRGAGEQFF
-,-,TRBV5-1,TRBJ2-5,TGCGCCAGCAGCTTGGCCCCCGGACAGCAAGAGACCCAGTACTTC,CASSLAPGQQETQYF
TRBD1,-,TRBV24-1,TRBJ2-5,TGTGCCACCAGTCCCCGGGACAGGCTCCGGGGAGAGACCCAGTACTTC,CATSPRDRLRGETQYF
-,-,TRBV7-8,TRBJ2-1,TGTGCCAGCAGCTTACCGCTGGTGGGGAGTTCGGGTGAGCAGTTCTTC,CASSLPLVGSSGEQFF
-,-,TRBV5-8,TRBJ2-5,TGTGCCAGCAGCCGGAGGGAGACCCAGTACTTC,CASSRRETQYF
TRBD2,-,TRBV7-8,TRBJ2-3,TGTGCCAGCAGCTTAGATGTAGCGGGGTACACAGATACGCAGTATTTT,CASSLDVAGYTDTQYF
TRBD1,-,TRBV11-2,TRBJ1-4,TGTGCCAGCAGCCCTCGGACAGGACTAATAGGGGAAAAACTGTTTTTT,CASSPRTGLIGEKLFF
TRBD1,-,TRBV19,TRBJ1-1,TGTGCCAGTAGTTGGGACAGGGCGCCCACTGAAGCTTTCTTT,CASSWDRAPTEAFF
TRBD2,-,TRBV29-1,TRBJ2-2,TGCAGCGCGGGACTAGCGGGGGGGCTCACCGGGGAGCTGTTTTTT,CSAGLAGGLTGELFF
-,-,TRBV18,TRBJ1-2,TGTGCCAGCTCACCAGACCGTTATGGCTACACCTTC,CASSPDRYGYTF
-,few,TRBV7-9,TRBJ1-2,TGTGCCAGCAGCTCCCAGGGTCGGGTTAACTATGGCTACACCTTC,CASSSQGRVNYGYTF
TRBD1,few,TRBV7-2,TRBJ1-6,TGTGCCAGCAGCTTAGCCGGGACAGGGTTATCACCCCTCCACTTT,CASSLAGTGLSPLHF